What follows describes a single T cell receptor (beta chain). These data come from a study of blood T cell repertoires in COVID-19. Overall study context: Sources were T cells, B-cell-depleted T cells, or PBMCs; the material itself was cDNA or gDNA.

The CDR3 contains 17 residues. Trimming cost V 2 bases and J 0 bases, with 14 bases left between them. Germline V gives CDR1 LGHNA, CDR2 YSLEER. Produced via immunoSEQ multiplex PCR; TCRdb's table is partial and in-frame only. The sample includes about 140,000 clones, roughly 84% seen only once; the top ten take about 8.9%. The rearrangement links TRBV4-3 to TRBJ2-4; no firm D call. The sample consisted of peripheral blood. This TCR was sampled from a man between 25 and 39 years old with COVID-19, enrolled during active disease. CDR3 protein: CASSQTPGGLAKNIQYF. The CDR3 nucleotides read TGCGCCAGCAGCCAAACCCCCGGTGGTTTAGCCAAAAACATTCAGTACTTC.